The 30 T cell receptor beta chains below were found in one sample sequenced in a study of identical twins. TCRdb ran MiXCR on the 5' RACE reads and lists one entry per CDR3 protein. This table holds nearly 650,000 distinct CDR3 sequences, about 7% found once. These same data were also listed under a study on yellow fever vaccine responses in identical twins.

Sequencing was carried out using PBMCs. Receptors originate from a woman under 30 in good health.

This clonotype has more than one count but fewer than ten. The chain employs TRBV7-3 and TRBJ2-3; tentative D call: TRBD2 (5 bases). CDR3 length: 14 amino acids. Trimming left V 5 bases short and J 6 bases short, with 15 bases between. CDR1 and CDR2 (germline): SGHTA, FQGTGA. DNA for the CDR3: TGTGCCAGCAGCCCGGGGAGTCAGGTGGATACGCAGTATTTT. Protein sequence: CASSPGSQVDTQYF.

This clonotype was observed a few times. This chain links TRBV20-1 with TRBJ2-7; the match to TRBD2 covers 7 bases. The trim removed 8 bases at V and 2 bases at J, leaving 18 bases unmatched. The CDR3 totals 16 residues. Germline CDR1 reads DFQATT; CDR2 reads SNEGSKA (reference sequence). The CDR3 coding sequence is TGCAGTATTCCGTGGGTAGTAGCGGGCAATACCTACGAGCAGTACTTC. This sequence encodes CSIPWVVAGNTYEQYF.

This chain connects TRBV29-1 to TRBJ2-2; 7 bases agree with TRBD2. The V segment lost 6 bases and the J segment 6 bases; nucleotides outside the gene matches: 7. Germline assignment: CDR1 SQVTM and CDR2 ANQGSEA. The CDR3 loop spans 13 amino acids. The CDR3, as DNA: TGCAGCGTGGCCGGGGGGTTCGCCGGGGAGCTGTTTTTT. This encodes CSVAGGFAGELFF.

This clonotype is a singleton in its sample. A clone one base away is much larger, so this may be a read error. The chain combines TRBV7-9 with TRBJ1-6; the D is unclear. Per germline, CDR1 SEHNR and CDR2 FQNEAQ (reference sequence). This CDR3 is 14 amino acids long. This chain's CDR3 is CAISSTDFVTPLHF. In DNA, the CDR3 is TGTGCCATCAGCTCGACGGATTTCGTTACACCCCTCCACTTT.

This clonotype has more than one count but fewer than ten. This rearrangement joins TRBV20-1 to TRBJ2-7; a weak D match, TRBD2 (5 bases). The CDR3 totals 14 residues. CDR1 DFQATT and CDR2 SNEGSKA come from the germline V gene (reference sequence). Trimming removed 0 bases from V and 3 bases from J, with 12 bases in between. The CDR3 sequence: CSARDRADFYEQYF. The CDR3 nucleotides are TGCAGTGCTAGAGATCGAGCGGATTTCTACGAGCAGTACTTC.

This clonotype was observed many times. V and J are TRBV15 and TRBJ2-3; 10 bases map to TRBD2. J lost 3 bases, V lost 0 bases, and 9 bases had no gene match. CDR3 length equals 18 residues. The germline gives CDR1 LNHNV, CDR2 YYDKDF (reference sequence). The CDR3 is CATSRDFGRTSGTDTQYF. CDR3 sequence (DNA): TGTGCCACCAGCAGAGATTTTGGTAGGACTAGCGGTACAGATACGCAGTATTTT.

The chain is built from TRBV11-3 and TRBJ2-2, with a weak D call TRBD1 (6 bases). The length of the CDR3 is 15 residues. Germline-derived CDR1 and CDR2 are SGHNT and YENEEA. Deletions cut 5 bases from V and 3 bases from J, with 13 bases between. This CDR3 reads CASSQGQVDTGELFF. CDR3 nucleotide sequence: TGTGCCAGCAGCCAGGGGCAGGTCGACACCGGGGAGCTGTTTTTT.

This clonotype has only a few counts. The rearrangement uses TRBV6-1 and TRBJ1-3, with 8 bases matching TRBD1. This CDR3 has 17 amino acids. With 3 bases clipped from V and 0 bases from J, the junction kept 7 bases outside the gene matches. Germline V CDR1 and CDR2: MNHNS, SASEGT. The CDR3 DNA follows: TGTGCCAGCAGTGAGGGGACAGGCTACCACTCTGGAAACACCATATATTTT. As protein: CASSEGTGYHSGNTIYF.

The gene calls are TRBV29-1 and TRBJ2-7, with D tentatively TRBD1 or TRBD2 (5 bases each). The CDR3 length is 13 residues. V was clipped by 3 bases and J by 0 bases, with 9 bases between them. Germline CDR1 reads SQVTM; CDR2 reads ANQGSEA. CDR3 region: CSVDWGSSYEQYF. The CDR3 DNA is TGCAGCGTTGATTGGGGGAGCTCCTACGAGCAGTACTTC.

This clonotype was recorded a few times. The chain recombines TRBV7-2 with TRBJ2-7, with 7 bases aligning to TRBD2. Germline V lookup: CDR1 SGHTA, CDR2 FQGNSA. The CDR3 runs 15 residues. V lost 4 bases and J lost 3; bases outside the gene matches: 9. Here the CDR3 DNA reads TGTGCCAGCAGCTCGTGGACTAGTCCCTTCTACGAGCAGTACTTC. It is translated as CASSSWTSPFYEQYF.

This clonotype came up many times. CDR3 loop: CATSLWGQQETQYF. CDR3 bases: TGTGCCACCAGTTTGTGGGGTCAGCAAGAGACCCAGTACTTC. V gene TRBV15 combines with J gene TRBJ2-5; the D is unclear. This CDR3 spans 14 amino acids. In germline, CDR1 is LNHNV, CDR2 YYDKDF (reference sequence). V dropped 6 bases and J dropped 2 bases, with 13 bases sitting between them.

Many counts were recorded for this clonotype. The V gene is TRBV9, the J gene TRBJ2-1; D possibly corresponds to TRBD2 (7 bases). The CDR3 runs 15 residues. Trimming shortened V by 0 bases and J by 9 bases, and 16 bases separated the two germline ends. Per germline, CDR1 SGDLS and CDR2 YYNGEE. The CDR3 nucleotides read TGTGCCAGCAGCGTAGCTTTTCGGGGGGCGGGTGAGCAGTTCTTC. This gives the protein CASSVAFRGAGEQFF.

This CDR3 reads CASSQPGLAFTQYF. The CDR3 DNA follows: TGCGCCAGCAGCCAGCCGGGACTAGCCTTTACTCAGTACTTC. V usage is TRBV4-1 and J usage is TRBJ2-4; TRBD2 matches at 9 bases. The germline V gene has CDR1 MGHRA and CDR2 YSYEKL. V shed 3 bases and J 12 bases; nucleotides not matched to a gene: 9. This CDR3 region has 14 residues.

This clonotype was picked up many times. This sequence joins TRBV28 and TRBJ2-2; the match to TRBD1 covers 8 bases. The J segment lost 4 bases and the V segment lost 7 bases, leaving 14 bases of the junction unmatched. The CDR3 sequence is 17 residues long. Germline V gives CDR1 MDHEN, CDR2 SYDVKM. The CDR3, as DNA: TGTGCCAGCACCCCGTCTGGAACAGGGGGTATCACCGGGGAGCTGTTTTTT. Protein: CASTPSGTGGITGELFF.

The V gene is TRBV12-3 or TRBV12-4, the J gene TRBJ2-7; possible D gene TRBD2, 5 bases. The CDR3 contains 13 residues. The ends were cut back, 4 bases at V and 4 bases at J, with 11 bases in the middle. DNA for the CDR3: TGTGCCAGCAGTTACGGACTGCAATACGAGCAGTACTTC. This gives the protein CASSYGLQYEQYF.

A few counts support this clonotype. The chain is built from TRBV9 and TRBJ1-3; D not resolved. Germline values: CDR1 SGDLS, CDR2 YYNGEE. V was pared by 2 bases and J by 4 bases, with 13 bases between. The CDR3 has 15 amino acids. CDR3 nucleotides: TGTGCCAGCAGCGTTCTTGGTGGTGCAGGAAACACCATATATTTT. This codes for CASSVLGGAGNTIYF.

The chain links TRBV19 to TRBJ2-4; TRBD1 might be the D (5 bases). The CDR3 totals 14 residues. The germline CDR1 and CDR2 sequences are LNHDA and SQIVND (reference sequence). V was trimmed by 6 bases and J by 6 bases, leaving 15 bases between them. In DNA, the CDR3 is TGTGCCAGTAGCGGTGAAGGGGTTTCAAACATTCAGTACTTC. Its translation: CASSGEGVSNIQYF.

J is TRBJ2-7 and V is TRBV27; 7 nucleotides agree with TRBD2. In germline, CDR1 is MNHEY, CDR2 SMNVEV (reference sequence). CDR3 size: 14 residues. V lost 5 bases and J lost 7; bases outside the gene matches: 11. CDR3: CASSTRSGRGEQYF. The CDR3 region has the DNA TGTGCCAGCAGTACCAGAAGCGGGCGGGGGGAGCAGTACTTC.

The CDR3 loop reads CASSQAVASTEAFF. In nucleotides, the CDR3 is TGTGCCAGCAGCCAAGCGGTGGCGAGCACTGAAGCTTTCTTT. The V gene is TRBV14, the J gene TRBJ1-1; D is undetermined. CDR3 length: 14 amino acids. The germline V and J ends were trimmed by 1 base and 4 bases, with 10 bases remaining between them. Germline CDR1 reads SGHDN; CDR2 reads FVKESK.

The rearrangement uses TRBV9 and TRBJ2-1; 14 nucleotides line up with TRBD2. Germline V CDR1 and CDR2: SGDLS, YYNGEE. This CDR3 comprises 14 residues. V was pared by 4 bases and J by 12 bases, with 6 bases of the junction left unmatched. The CDR3 DNA follows: TGTGCCAGCAGCCCGGGACTAGCGGGAGCGACGCAGTTCTTC. It codes for CASSPGLAGATQFF.

The genes are TRBV12-3 or TRBV12-4 and TRBJ2-2; 8 bases map to TRBD2. J gave up 4 bases and V 7 bases, and 11 bases lay outside the gene matches. CDR3 length: 16 residues. The CDR3 DNA sequence: TGTGCCAGCACCACGCGGGGACTAGTCCCCACCGGGGAGCTGTTTTTT. Encoded protein: CASTTRGLVPTGELFF.

The J gene is TRBJ2-1, the V gene TRBV12-3 or TRBV12-4; D is possibly TRBD1 (6 bases). V lost 5 bases, J lost 9 bases, and 20 bases lay in between. The CDR3 runs to 15 residues. The chain's CDR3 is CASSGGHTFGLEQFF. CDR3 sequence (DNA): TGTGCCAGCAGTGGGGGACACACGTTCGGGCTTGAGCAGTTCTTC.

The V and J genes are TRBV29-1 and TRBJ2-2; D possibly corresponds to TRBD1 (5 bases). V dropped 6 bases and J dropped 4 bases, with 15 bases sitting between them. Germline V gene lookup returns CDR1 SQVTM and CDR2 ANQGSEA. The CDR3 has 14 residues. The CDR3 is CSVAQGLGTGELFF. The CDR3 region has the DNA TGCAGCGTCGCCCAGGGCCTGGGCACCGGGGAGCTGTTTTTT.

The V and J genes are TRBV3-1 and TRBJ1-5; 7 bases are shared with TRBD1. Germline V CDR1 and CDR2: LGHDT, YNNKEL (reference sequence). The V gene end was trimmed by 2 bases and the J gene end by 9 bases; junction bases not matched to a gene: 7. This CDR3 contains 14 residues. DNA for the CDR3: TGTGCCAGCAGCCAATCTCAGGGGGTAGGGCCCCAGCATTTT. It encodes CASSQSQGVGPQHF.

This clonotype has just a few counts. The rearrangement links TRBV7-9 to TRBJ2-2; either TRBD1 or TRBD2 may fit D (5 bases each). CDR1 SEHNR and CDR2 FQNEAQ come from the germline V gene (reference sequence). The CDR3 runs to 13 residues. V lost 6 bases and J 7 bases, leaving 12 bases between the germline ends. The CDR3 DNA is TGTGCCAGCAGTGGGGGTGCCGACGGGGAGCTGTTTTTT. Translation: CASSGGADGELFF.

This clonotype was counted a few times. The gene calls are TRBV2 and TRBJ2-7, with 11 bases lining up with TRBD1. V dropped 8 bases and J dropped 6; count of bases not matched to a gene: 12. The CDR3 contains 15 residues. The germline gives CDR1 SNHLY, CDR2 FYNNEI. The CDR3 protein is CASDVPGQGVGEQYV. CDR3 DNA: TGTGCCAGCGACGTCCCGGGACAGGGGGTTGGCGAGCAGTACGTC.

This clonotype was recorded at least ten times. The J gene is TRBJ2-1, the V gene TRBV4-2, with TRBD2 identical over 7 bases. From germline, CDR1 is LGHNA and CDR2 YNFKEQ. After removal of 0 bases from V and 6 bases from J, the junction contained 5 bases not matched to a gene. This CDR3 has 15 residues. CDR3 nucleotides: TGTGCCAGCAGCCAAGATTCTAGCGGCCCCAATGAGCAGTTCTTC. It yields the protein CASSQDSSGPNEQFF.

This clonotype was picked up a small number of times. The chain recombines TRBV10-3 with TRBJ2-2, with D possibly being TRBD1 or TRBD2 (6 bases each). The V end was cut by 7 bases, the J end by 0 bases, with 12 bases between. In germline, CDR1 is ENHRY, CDR2 SYGVKD. The CDR3 contains 15 residues. The CDR3 reads CAINGGHPNTGELFF. The CDR3 coding sequence is TGTGCCATCAACGGGGGCCACCCGAACACCGGGGAGCTGTTTTTT.

The chain has TRBV11-3 and TRBJ2-1, with no clear D. V was pared by 0 bases and J by 8 bases, with 5 bases between. The V gene's germline CDR1 is SGHNT and CDR2 YENEEA. The length of the CDR3 is 12 residues. Here the CDR3 DNA reads TGTGCCAGCAGCTTAGATGTGGATGAGCAGTTCTTC. This encodes CASSLDVDEQFF.

Notes on this clonotype: A read error may account for a junction end that differs from germline. The chain carries TRBV2 and TRBJ1-1, with 8 bases fitting TRBD1. This CDR3 is built from 13 residues. CDR1 is SNHLY and CDR2 is FYNNEI in the germline V gene. CDR3 sequence: CTSSRTGITEAFF. DNA for the CDR3: TGTACCAGCAGCCGGACAGGGATTACTGAAGCTTTCTTT.